This T cell receptor (beta chain) was profiled in a study of response to subunit inactivated influenza vaccine. Findings of the study overall: The authors suggested that every seasonal influenza vaccination recruits few new T cells.

This clonotype was seen more than once but under ten times. No antigen is known for it. Germline assignment: CDR1 DFQATT and CDR2 SNEGSKA (reference sequence). The ends lost 1 base at V and 0 bases at J; junction bases unmatched: 11. CDR3 size: 19 residues. TCRdb independently ran MiXCR on the RT-PCR reads; one entry per CDR3 protein. The table lists roughly 500,000 distinct CDR3 sequences, 16% of them singletons. The source of this sequence is a man aged 45 to 75 who received an inactivated influenza vaccine. The sample in question was CD4+ T cells sorted from PBMCs, obtained around 25 months after vaccination. The rearrangement uses TRBV20-1 and TRBJ2-7; 14 nucleotides align to TRBD2. In DNA form, the CDR3 reads TGCAGTGCTAGAGCGCCGGGACTAGCGGGAGTGGGTCGCTCCTACGAGCAGTACTTC. Its protein product is CSARAPGLAGVGRSYEQYF.